This passage covers 16 T cell receptor beta chains from one sample sequenced in a study of cytomegalovirus exposure and HLA in healthy donors. Vbeta (60) and Jbeta (13) primers were used in the PCR. TCRdb keeps only in-frame clones here, not all; method: immunoSEQ multiplex PCR. The sample includes 150,000 to 200,000 clones, around four fifths seen only once; the top ten take 1.5% to 2%. Sequenced input: PBMCs. The receptors come from a woman between 18 and 30 years old in good health and CMV-seronegative.

The chain joins TRBV6-6 to TRBJ2-7; D may be TRBD2 (7 bases). Germline V gives CDR1 MNHNY, CDR2 SVGAGI (reference sequence). Between the trimmed V and J ends, which lost 0 bases and 3 bases, there was a span of 15 bases. The CDR3 consists of 16 residues. The CDR3 sequence is CASSYSYGGRVYEQYF. The CDR3 region has the DNA TGTGCCAGCAGTTACTCGTACGGGGGGCGCGTCTACGAGCAGTACTTC.

The V call is TRBV5-1, the J call TRBJ2-2; tentative D call: TRBD2 (7 bases). The CDR3 has 13 residues. Trimming removed 4 bases at V and 6 bases at J, with 10 bases between. Germline CDR1 and CDR2: SGHRS and YFSETQ. CDR3 sequence (DNA): TGCGCCAGCAGCGGGGGGGGCCCCGGGGAGCTGTTTTTT. Protein sequence: CASSGGGPGELFF.

This clone has a single count. The chain recombines TRBV19 with TRBJ2-4; 9 nucleotides agree with TRBD2. This CDR3 region has 16 residues. The V and J ends lost 7 bases and 0 bases, in that order; junction bases with no gene match: 7. The germline gives CDR1 LNHDA, CDR2 SQIVND (reference sequence). The CDR3: CASNPTSGEAKNIQYF. The CDR3 nucleotides are TGTGCCAGTAACCCGACTAGCGGAGAAGCCAAAAACATTCAGTACTTC.

The chain combines TRBV5-8 with TRBJ1-1, with 7 bases aligning to TRBD1. This CDR3 comprises 16 residues. CDR1 SGHTS and CDR2 YDEGEE come from the germline V gene. V lost 3 bases, J lost 2 bases, and 10 bases stayed unmatched. This CDR3 is CASSWRTGTVNTEAFF. The CDR3 nucleotides are TGTGCCAGCAGCTGGCGAACCGGGACAGTCAACACTGAAGCTTTCTTT.

The chain joins TRBV6-1 to TRBJ2-3, with a possible D match to TRBD1 (6 bases). V lost 5 bases and J lost 2, with 8 bases in between. The CDR3 extends over 13 amino acids. Germline V gene sequence: CDR1 MNHNS, CDR2 SASEGT. The CDR3 coding sequence is TGTGCCAGCAGTAGGACAGACACAGATACGCAGTATTTT. As protein: CASSRTDTDTQYF.

The chain is built from TRBV19 and TRBJ1-5, with D unclear. V lost 3 bases and J lost 2, with 11 bases in between. Germline V lookup: CDR1 LNHDA, CDR2 SQIVND (reference sequence). The CDR3 is made up of 15 amino acids. The CDR3 DNA reads as TGTGCCAGTAGTATCGCGGGAATCCGCAATCAGCCCCAGCATTTT. The encoded protein is CASSIAGIRNQPQHF.

The chain couples TRBV9 to TRBJ2-7, with 9 positions matching TRBD1. Germline lookup yields CDR1 SGDLS and CDR2 YYNGEE. V dropped 0 bases and J dropped 2; count of bases not matched to a gene: 3. CDR3 length: 15 residues. The CDR3 nucleotides are TGTGCCAGCAGCGTAGTGGGGACAGGGCCCTACGAGCAGTACTTC. As protein: CASSVVGTGPYEQYF.

CDR3 bases: TGTGCCAGCAGCTTCCAGGGTTCCGGGGAGCTGTTTTTT. Translation gives CASSFQGSGELFF. This chain joins TRBV5-4 and TRBJ2-2; maybe TRBD1 (5 bases). The CDR3 extends over 13 amino acids. V was cut by 2 bases and J by 6 bases, with 8 bases left in between. The germline CDR1 and CDR2 sequences are SGHNT and YYREEE (reference sequence).

J is TRBJ1-6 and V is TRBV6-5; possibly TRBD1 for D (5 bases). Trimming took 6 bases from V and 11 from J, leaving 17 bases between them. Germline-derived CDR1 and CDR2 are MNHEY and SVGAGI. This CDR3 has 14 amino acids. CDR3 DNA: TGTGCCAGCAGGGAGCAGGGAGGCGCGGCACCCCTCCACTTT. This encodes CASREQGGAAPLHF.

The rearrangement joins TRBV6-5 to TRBJ2-3, with 7 nucleotides matching TRBD1. The germline CDR1 and CDR2 sequences are MNHEY and SVGAGI. There are 15 residues in the CDR3. The V gene end was trimmed by 4 bases and the J gene end by 5 bases; junction bases not matched to a gene: 9. CDR3 in DNA: TGTGCCAGCAGTTCCTTCACAGGGGCGGGAGATACGCAGTATTTT. It specifies CASSSFTGAGDTQYF.

The gene calls are TRBV11-2 and TRBJ1-2; TRBD1 matches at 7 bases. V lost 5 bases to trimming and J lost 7 bases; unmatched junction nucleotides: 13. The germline CDR1 and CDR2 sequences are SGHAT and FQNNGV. The CDR3 loop spans 15 amino acids. CDR3 loop: CASSQGHGGGRGYTF. Written as DNA, the CDR3 is TGTGCCAGCAGCCAGGGGCATGGAGGGGGCCGTGGCTACACCTTC.

This rearrangement joins TRBV11-2 to TRBJ2-7; 11 bases line up with TRBD2. The germline CDR1 and CDR2 sequences are SGHAT and FQNNGV. CDR3 length: 15 residues. Trimming took 5 bases from V and 7 from J; bases not matched to a gene: 10. DNA for the CDR3: TGTGCCAGCAGCCCCCGTACTAGCGGGGGTCCGGAGCAGTACTTC. Its protein is CASSPRTSGGPEQYF. The full variable domain, its missing parts supplied by reference TRBV11-2 and TRBJ2-7, is EAGVAQSPRYKIIEKRQSVAFWCNPISGHATLYWYQQILGQGPKLLIQFQNNGVVDDSQLPKDRFSAERLKGVDSTLKIQPAKLEDSAVYLCASSPRTSGGPEQYFGPGTRLTVT.

This chain links TRBV6-1 with TRBJ1-2; no clear D gene. Deletions cut 10 bases from V and 5 bases from J, with 14 bases between. CDR1 and CDR2 (germline): MNHNS, SASEGT. The CDR3 length is 12 residues. The DNA for the CDR3 is TGTGCCACATCTACCCTTGGTTATGGCTACACCTTC. This sequence encodes CATSTLGYGYTF.

The chain links TRBV27 to TRBJ2-7; possibly TRBD2 for D (6 bases). Trimming took 7 bases from V and 1 from J, leaving 14 bases between them. The CDR3 has 14 amino acids. The germline CDR1 and CDR2 sequences are MNHEY and SMNVEV (reference sequence). The CDR3 bases are TGTGCCAGCAACCGGAGGGGCAGTTCCTACGAGCAGTACTTC. It translates to CASNRRGSSYEQYF.

A single count supports this clone. The chain is built from TRBV19 and TRBJ2-1; D gene unclear. Trimming left V 6 bases short and J 0 bases short, with 12 bases between. CDR1 is LNHDA and CDR2 is SQIVND in the germline V gene (reference sequence). The CDR3 sequence is 15 residues long. DNA for the CDR3: TGTGCCAGTAGGATTACCCTCAGCTCCTACAATGAGCAGTTCTTC. This encodes CASRITLSSYNEQFF. Variable domain in full (rest from reference TRBV19 and TRBJ2-1): DGGITQSPKYLFRKEGQNVTLSCEQNLNHDAMYWYRQDPGQGLRLIYYSQIVNDFQKGDIAEGYSVSREKKESFPLTVTSAQKNPTAFYLCASRITLSSYNEQFFGPGTRLTVL.

J is TRBJ1-5 and V is TRBV30; a possible D gene is TRBD1 (6 bases). This CDR3 has 13 amino acids. V was clipped by 4 bases and J by 9 bases, with 16 bases between them. Germline V gene sequence: CDR1 GTSNPN, CDR2 SVGIG (reference sequence). The CDR3 region is CAWTQGLDRPQHF. CDR3 nucleotide sequence: TGTGCCTGGACCCAGGGCCTGGACAGGCCCCAGCATTTT.